Each of the 25 T cell receptor beta chains below was sequenced from the same sample in a study of T cells in women clearing cervical HPV infection. Only in-frame clones appear in the TCRdb table, and some are missing; sequencing was by immunoSEQ multiplex PCR. This listing includes around 30,000 clones. Material: blood buffy coat. These receptors were taken from a woman between 18 and 70 years old with a cervical HPV16 infection that either progressed to CIN3+ or cleared (not recorded which).

On this clone: The read ends 3 residues shy of where the CDR3 ends; the end is completed using the germline J gene. The chain uses TRBV6-1 and TRBJ1-2; the match to TRBD1 covers 11 bases. CDR1 and CDR2 from the germline V gene are MNHNS and SASEGT. The CDR3 covers 15 residues. The CDR3 spells CASSGGTGGSYDYTF. The CDR3 DNA, read in part, is TGTGCCAGCAGTGGCGGGACAGGGGGATCCTACGAC.

In the case of this clone: Coverage ceases 3 residues before the CDR3 finishes, and the germline J gene fills in the end. The rearrangement uses TRBV30 and TRBJ1-2; unclear D gene. This CDR3 comprises 11 residues. The germline CDR1 and CDR2 sequences are GTSNPN and SVGIG (reference sequence). The covered CDR3 bases are TGTGCCTGGAGCCAATACAATGAC. Protein sequence: CAWSQYND. The whole CDR3 protein reads CAWSQYNDYTF.

The CDR3 DNA, read in part, is TGTGCCAGTAGTAAGGACAGGGCTAGCACAGATACG. It is translated as CASSKDRASTDT. In full, the CDR3 reads CASSKDRASTDTQYF. The V and J genes are TRBV19 and TRBJ2-3, with TRBD1 identical over 8 bases. Read sequence stops 3 residues before the CDR3 end, and the germline J gene provides the missing end. The V and J ends lost 4 bases and 0 bases, in that order; junction bases with no gene match: 3. The length of the CDR3 is 15 residues. In germline, CDR1 is LNHDA, CDR2 SQIVND (reference sequence).

With regard to this clone: Coverage ceases 3 residues before the CDR3 finishes, and the germline J gene fills in the end. The rearrangement joins TRBV19 to TRBJ2-1; 15 nucleotides match TRBD2. CDR3 length equals 16 residues. Germline assignment: CDR1 LNHDA and CDR2 SQIVND (reference sequence). The J segment lost 2 bases and the V segment lost 6 bases, leaving 2 bases of the junction unmatched. CDR3 amino acids: CASRGTSGGTYNEQFF. CDR3 DNA, as far as it was read: TGTGCCAGTAGAGGGACTAGCGGGGGGACCTACAATGAG.

Comments on this clone: The sequence runs out 3 residues before the end of the CDR3; the remainder is reconstructed from the germline J gene. V and J are TRBV4-1 and TRBJ1-4; 7 nucleotides align to TRBD1. Germline CDR1 MGHRA, CDR2 YSYEKL. The CDR3 totals 15 residues. After removal of 6 bases from V and 5 bases from J, the junction contained 9 bases not matched to a gene. CDR3 sequence: CASRPTGQKNEKLFF. The sequenced CDR3 bases are TGCGCCAGCAGGCCTACGGGACAGAAAAATGAAAAA.

With regard to this clone: The CDR3 end lies 3 residues beyond the end of the read and is filled in from the germline J gene. Other DNA sequences in this specimen translate into the identical CDR3. This rearrangement joins TRBV7-2 to TRBJ2-1, with 7 bases matching TRBD1. J lost 2 bases, V lost 5 bases, and 6 bases had no gene match. CDR3 length equals 15 residues. Germline V lookup: CDR1 SGHTA, CDR2 FQGNSA. The sequenced part of the CDR3 DNA is TGTGCCAGCAGCCTTTCAGGGGGACCCTACAATGAG. Its translation: CASSLSGGPYNE. The entire CDR3 protein reads CASSLSGGPYNEQFF.

Comments on this clone: The CDR3 end falls 3 residues outside the read, so it is completed with the germline J gene. The V gene is TRBV20-1, the J gene TRBJ1-2; D remains ambiguous. There are 12 residues in the CDR3. Germline V gives CDR1 DFQATT, CDR2 SNEGSKA (reference sequence). V was clipped by 6 bases and J by 4 bases, with 12 bases between them. The CDR3 is CSAAGSSYGYTF. CDR3 bases read: TGCAGTGCCGCCGGGTCCTCCTATGGC.

Of note for this clone: The sequence runs out 3 residues before the end of the CDR3; the remainder is reconstructed from the germline J gene. The chain is built from TRBV18 and TRBJ1-4, with 8 bases lining up with TRBD1. CDR1 is KGHSH, CDR2 LQKENI, per germline. J was trimmed by 0 bases and V by 3 bases; bases with no gene match: 3. The CDR3 is 16 residues long. The CDR3 spells CASSPTGEATNEKLFF. The CDR3 bases that were read are TGTGCCAGCTCACCGACAGGGGAAGCAACTAATGAAAAA. The entire variable domain, with the rest obtained from reference TRBV18 and TRBJ1-4, is as follows: NAGVMQNPRHLVRRRGQEARLRCSPMKGHSHVYWYRQLPEEGLKFMVYLQKENIIDESGMPKERFSAEFPKEGPSILRIQQVVRGDSAAYFCASSPTGEATNEKLFFGSGTQLSVL.

Concerning this clone: Read data end 3 residues before the CDR3 end; the end is taken from the germline J gene. The rearrangement joins TRBV18 to TRBJ2-1; 7 nucleotides match TRBD1. CDR1 is KGHSH and CDR2 is LQKENI in the germline V gene. The CDR3 sequence is 15 residues long. V lost 0 bases and J lost 7; bases outside the gene matches: 6. The covered CDR3 bases are TGTGCCAGCTCACCACCCGACAGGGCGATGAATGAG. Translation gives CASSPPDRAMNE. The entire CDR3 protein reads CASSPPDRAMNEQFF.

Notes on this clone: The read terminates 3 residues before the CDR3 end, so the remaining end is supplied by the germline J gene. The chain combines TRBV20-1 with TRBJ2-1; possibly TRBD2 for D (5 bases). Per germline, CDR1 DFQATT and CDR2 SNEGSKA (reference sequence). The V gene lost 0 bases and the J gene lost 8 bases, with 11 bases spanning the gap. This CDR3 has 13 residues. The CDR3 is CSAREVVGDEQFF. The sequenced CDR3 bases are TGCAGTGCTAGAGAGGTTGTCGGGGATGAG.

Details on this clone: Read data end 3 residues before the CDR3 end; the end is taken from the germline J gene. The chain carries TRBV5-4 and TRBJ2-5; TRBD1 matches 7 bases. The J segment lost 2 bases and the V segment lost 4 bases, leaving 2 bases of the junction unmatched. Germline CDR1 reads SGHNT; CDR2 reads YYREEE (reference sequence). The CDR3 loop spans 13 amino acids. The CDR3: CASSPGQQETQYF. Partial CDR3 DNA: TGTGCCAGCAGCCCGGGACAGCAAGAGACC. The variable domain in full, with the rest retrieved from reference TRBV5-4 and TRBJ2-5, is ETGVTQSPTHLIKTRGQQVTLRCSSQSGHNTVSWYQQALGQGPQFIFQYYREEENGRGNFPPRFSGLQFPNYSSELNVNALELDDSALYLCASSPGQQETQYFGPGTRLLVL.

A word on this clone: The CDR3 end is not reached by the read, which stops 3 residues before it; the germline J gene fills it in. V and J are TRBV2 and TRBJ1-1, with 7 bases matching TRBD1. Germline values: CDR1 SNHLY, CDR2 FYNNEI. Trimming took 6 bases from V and 4 from J; bases not matched to a gene: 2. This CDR3 spans 12 amino acids. The CDR3 sequence: CASSPGGTEAFF. Incomplete CDR3 DNA: TGTGCCAGCAGCCCAGGGGGCACTGAA.

Worth noting for this clone: Sequencing ends 3 residues short of the CDR3 end; the germline J gene provides the rest. The chain combines TRBV10-3 with TRBJ2-1; D is undetermined. Germline V lookup: CDR1 ENHRY, CDR2 SYGVKD. The CDR3 is made up of 17 amino acids. The V and J ends lost 0 bases and 0 bases respectively, with 12 bases between them. This CDR3 is CAISESVSASSYNEQFF. The covered CDR3 bases are TGTGCCATCAGTGAGTCTGTGTCAGCGAGCTCCTACAATGAG.

Notes on this clone: Read sequence stops 3 residues before the CDR3 end, and the germline J gene provides the missing end. The chain combines TRBV30 with TRBJ2-3, with TRBD2 identical over 8 bases. Looked up from germline, CDR1 is GTSNPN and CDR2 is SVGIG (reference sequence). The J segment lost 5 bases and the V segment lost 0 bases, leaving 7 bases of the junction unmatched. The CDR3 spans 15 residues. CDR3 amino acids: CAWSVGAGEKDTQYF. The CDR3 bases that were read are TGTGCCTGGAGTGTAGGAGCGGGAGAAAAAGATACG.

Concerning this clone: Read sequence stops 3 residues before the CDR3 end, and the germline J gene provides the missing end. This chain connects TRBV5-4 to TRBJ1-4; D is possibly TRBD1 (5 bases). The V end lost 4 bases, the J end lost 3 bases, and 7 bases lay between the germline ends. The CDR3 is 13 residues long. The germline V gene encodes CDR1 SGHNT and CDR2 YYREEE (reference sequence). CDR3: CASSTGANEKLFF. The CDR3 bases that were read are TGTGCCAGCAGCACAGGAGCTAATGAAAAA.

For this clone: The read is 3 residues too short to cover the CDR3 end, so that end is filled in from the germline J gene. The chain employs TRBV12-5 and TRBJ2-3; 8 bases agree with TRBD1. CDR1 is LGHNT, CDR2 FRNRAP, per germline. This CDR3 has 16 amino acids. Trimming cost V 2 bases and J 5 bases; bases outside gene matches: 9. CDR3 bases read: TGTGCTAGTGGTTTGCCAAGGACAGGGTTTAGAGATACG. This translates into CASGLPRTGFRDT. The complete CDR3 protein is CASGLPRTGFRDTQYF.

To note about this clone: The read terminates 3 residues before the CDR3 end, so the remaining end is supplied by the germline J gene. The chain uses TRBV5-1 and TRBJ2-2; tentatively, D is TRBD1 (5 bases). CDR3 size: 17 residues. Per germline, CDR1 SGHRS and CDR2 YFSETQ. The CDR3 sequence: CASRPGPTSSYNSPLFF. Partial CDR3 DNA: TGCGCCAGCAGACCAGGGCCCACAAGCTCCTATAATTCACCG.

CDR3 protein: CASSMGTGGDYTF. The sequenced CDR3 bases are TGTGCCAGTAGTATGGGGACAGGGGGTGAC. The V and J genes are TRBV19 and TRBJ1-2; 11 nucleotides agree with TRBD1. With the read ending 3 residues before the CDR3 end, the germline J gene is used to fill in that end. Germline V gene lookup returns CDR1 LNHDA and CDR2 SQIVND (reference sequence). The CDR3 spans 13 residues.

As for this clone: The read terminates 3 residues ahead of where the CDR3 ends, so the germline J gene completes it. The chain couples TRBV2 to TRBJ1-4; TRBD1 agrees at 7 bases. This CDR3 region has 13 residues. The junction had 4 bases not matched to a gene; V was cut back by 5 bases and J by 7 bases. CDR1 is SNHLY and CDR2 is FYNNEI in the germline V gene. CDR3 bases read: TGTGCCAGCAGTCTGGGGGACAGTGAAAAA. Its protein is CASSLGDSEK. The entire CDR3 is CASSLGDSEKLFF.

A remark on this clone: The CDR3 end lies 3 residues beyond the end of the read and is filled in from the germline J gene. V and J are TRBV20-1 and TRBJ2-5; perhaps TRBD2 as D (5 bases). Germline lookup yields CDR1 DFQATT and CDR2 SNEGSKA (reference sequence). The CDR3 consists of 13 residues. The V gene lost 3 bases and the J gene lost 4 bases, with 12 bases spanning the gap. The CDR3 here is CSASPRRGETQYF. CDR3 DNA (partial): TGCAGTGCTAGCCCTCGCCGGGGAGAGACC.

As for this clone: The read comes to an end 3 residues before the CDR3 does, leaving the germline J gene to fill in the end. The rearrangement links TRBV2 to TRBJ2-7; 13 positions agree with TRBD2. In germline, CDR1 is SNHLY, CDR2 FYNNEI. The CDR3 is 15 residues long. V dropped 4 bases and J dropped 2; count of bases not matched to a gene: 2. CDR3 DNA (partial): TGTGCCAGCAGTGTAGGGACTAGCGGGGCCTACGAG. It translates to CASSVGTSGAYE. The whole CDR3 region reads CASSVGTSGAYEQYF. Variable domain in full (rest from reference TRBV2 and TRBJ2-7): EPEVTQTPSHQVTQMGQEVILRCVPISNHLYFYWYRQILGQKVEFLVSFYNNEISEKSEIFDDQFSVERPDGSNFTLKIRSTKLEDSAMYFCASSVGTSGAYEQYFGPGTRLTVT.

The covered CDR3 bases are TGTGCCAGTAGTTACGGGAGCAATCAGCCC. Translating gives CASSYGSNQP. The entire CDR3 sequence reads CASSYGSNQPQHF. The rearrangement joins TRBV19 to TRBJ1-5; D remains ambiguous. Coverage ceases 3 residues before the CDR3 finishes, and the germline J gene fills in the end. Germline values: CDR1 LNHDA, CDR2 SQIVND (reference sequence). The CDR3 totals 13 residues. V was clipped by 5 bases and J by 1 base, with 6 bases between them.

Remarks on this clone: The CDR3 extends 3 residues past the end of the read, so its final part is completed from the germline J gene. V gene TRBV20-1 combines with J gene TRBJ2-3; no definite D call. Germline CDR1 reads DFQATT; CDR2 reads SNEGSKA (reference sequence). Trimming took off 3 bases at V and 3 bases at J, with 13 bases between the two ends. CDR3 length equals 14 residues. Partial CDR3 DNA: TGCAGTGCTAGGTTTGCGCTAGGTACAGATACG. Amino acids: CSARFALGTDT. The whole CDR3 reads CSARFALGTDTQYF.

A note on this clone: The CDR3 extends 3 residues past the end of the read, so its final part is completed from the germline J gene. This chain joins TRBV19 and TRBJ2-3, with TRBD1 as a possible D gene (5 bases). The V gene's germline CDR1 is LNHDA and CDR2 SQIVND (reference sequence). V was shortened by 1 base and J by 4 bases, with 12 bases between the two germline ends. This CDR3 region has 15 residues. CDR3 sequence: CASSIGSREPDTQYF. CDR3 DNA, as far as it was read: TGTGCCAGTAGTATAGGGAGCAGGGAACCAGATACG.

CDR3: CAINPGPGGGDEQYF. The part of the CDR3 DNA that was read is TGTGCCATCAACCCCGGGCCAGGGGGCGGCGACGAG. V gene TRBV10-3 combines with J gene TRBJ2-7; 8 bases are shared with TRBD1. The read terminates 3 residues before the CDR3 end, so the remaining end is supplied by the germline J gene. This CDR3 has 15 amino acids. Germline V gene sequence: CDR1 ENHRY, CDR2 SYGVKD. V lost 7 bases to trimming and J lost 5 bases; unmatched junction nucleotides: 13.